These T cell receptor beta chains were read from a single sample in a study of blood T cells in healthy people across ages. MiXCR was run by TCRdb on the 5' RACE reads, yielding one entry per CDR3 protein. Here the sample spans more than 800,000 distinct CDR3 sequences, under 35% being singletons. Sequences were obtained from blood. The receptors were sampled from an elderly woman in good health. The CDR3 runs from the conserved cysteine through the conserved F or W. The D gene is left open where the match is weak. For some rows the clone size is stated as once, few or many, or as a class when expanded; others skip it.

abundance	v_gene	j_gene	d_gene	CDR3nt	CDR3aa
few	TRBV28	TRBJ2-4	TRBD2	TGTGCCAGCAGTTTAACGGGGGGTCCCAAAAACATTCAGTACTTC	CASSLTGGPKNIQYF
.	TRBV4-3	TRBJ2-7	.	TGCGCCAGCAGCCAAGATACCGGGGGCGAGCAGTACTTC	CASSQDTGGEQYF
few	TRBV7-9	TRBJ2-3	TRBD1	TGTGCCAGCAGCTCGGGACAGGGGTGGGATACGCAGTATTTT	CASSSGQGWDTQYF
few	TRBV5-8	TRBJ2-5	TRBD1	TGTGCCAGCAGCTTGGGAGACAGGGGTAAAGAGACCCAGTACTTC	CASSLGDRGKETQYF
few	TRBV5-1	TRBJ1-1	.	TGCGCCAGCAGCTTGGTCGCAGGGCTAAACACTGAAGCTTTCTTT	CASSLVAGLNTEAFF
many	TRBV7-9	TRBJ1-2	TRBD1	TGTGCCAGCAGCCGCGAGGGGGCCAGTGGCTACACCTTC	CASSREGASGYTF
.	TRBV29-1	TRBJ1-1	.	TGCAGCGTTGGTGTGGCTTTCTTT	CSVGVAFF
few	TRBV7-9	TRBJ1-2	TRBD1	TGTGCCAGCAGCTTAGCGACGGGAGACAGGGCCTATGGCTACACCTTC	CASSLATGDRAYGYTF
.	TRBV20-1	TRBJ1-5	.	TGCAGTTCTAAGGGCCCCAATCAGCCCCAGCATTTT	CSSKGPNQPQHF
many	TRBV12-3/TRBV12-4	TRBJ1-5	TRBD1	TGTGCCAGCAGTAGGACAGGGGGCGATGGCAATCAGCCCCAGCATTTT	CASSRTGGDGNQPQHF
many	TRBV5-1	TRBJ2-3	.	TGCGCCAGCAGCTCCTATGATACTAGCACAGATACGCAGTATTTT	CASSSYDTSTDTQYF
many	TRBV5-6	TRBJ1-2	.	TGTGCCAGCAGCCCGGGGGGCTCCTATGGCTACACCTTC	CASSPGGSYGYTF
.	TRBV3-1	TRBJ1-2	.	TGTGCCAGCAGCGGAAGAAACAAGGCCTACTATGGCTACACCTTC	CASSGRNKAYYGYTF
many	TRBV7-2	TRBJ2-7	.	TGTGCCAGCAGCCGTAGCGACTCCTCAGGAGAGCAGTACTTC	CASSRSDSSGEQYF
many	TRBV27	TRBJ2-5	.	TGTGCCAGCAGTTTCCTAGGGGACGGGGAGACCCAGTACTTC	CASSFLGDGETQYF
.	TRBV7-2	TRBJ2-7	TRBD2	TGTGCCAGCAGCACTAGTGCGGGAGACTACGAGCAGTACTTC	CASSTSAGDYEQYF